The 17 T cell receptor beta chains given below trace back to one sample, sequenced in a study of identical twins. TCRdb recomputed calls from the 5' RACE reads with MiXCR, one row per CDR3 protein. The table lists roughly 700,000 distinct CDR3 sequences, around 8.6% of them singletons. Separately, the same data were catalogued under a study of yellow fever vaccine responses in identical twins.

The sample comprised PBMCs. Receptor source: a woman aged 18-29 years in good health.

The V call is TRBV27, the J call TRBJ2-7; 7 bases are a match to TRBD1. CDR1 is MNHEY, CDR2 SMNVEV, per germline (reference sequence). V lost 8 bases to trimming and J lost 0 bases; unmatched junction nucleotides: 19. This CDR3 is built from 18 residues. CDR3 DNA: TGTGCCAGCTTCCCCTTGGGACAGCAACAAACCGGCTCCTACGAGCAGTACTTC. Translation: CASFPLGQQQTGSYEQYF.

CDR3 sequence (DNA): TGTGCCAGCAGCCCCCGGACAGGGGGCTTATCCTACGAGCAGTACTTC. Its translation: CASSPRTGGLSYEQYF. This chain links TRBV5-4 with TRBJ2-7; 11 bases map to TRBD1. In germline, CDR1 is SGHNT, CDR2 YYREEE (reference sequence). Germline trimming cut 4 bases from V and 1 base from J; bases unmatched to any gene: 7. The CDR3 has 16 amino acids.

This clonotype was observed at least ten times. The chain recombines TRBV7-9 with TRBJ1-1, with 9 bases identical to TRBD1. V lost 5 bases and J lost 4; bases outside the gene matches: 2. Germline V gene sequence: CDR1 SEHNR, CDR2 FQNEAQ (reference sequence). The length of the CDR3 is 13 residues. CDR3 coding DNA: TGTGCCAGCAGCCCGACAGGGGGCACTGAAGCTTTCTTT. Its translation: CASSPTGGTEAFF.

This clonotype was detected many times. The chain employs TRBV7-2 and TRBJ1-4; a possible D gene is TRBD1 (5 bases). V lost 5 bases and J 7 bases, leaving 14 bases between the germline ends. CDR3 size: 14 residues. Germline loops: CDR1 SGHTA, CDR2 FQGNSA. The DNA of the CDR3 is TGTGCCAGCAGCCCGCAGGGATCGGGTGAAAAACTGTTTTTT. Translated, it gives CASSPQGSGEKLFF.

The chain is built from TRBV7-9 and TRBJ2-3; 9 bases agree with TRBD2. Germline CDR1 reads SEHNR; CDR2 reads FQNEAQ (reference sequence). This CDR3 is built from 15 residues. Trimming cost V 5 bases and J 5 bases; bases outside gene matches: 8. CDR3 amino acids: CASSLRREGGDTQYF. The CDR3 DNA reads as TGTGCCAGCAGCCTCCGGCGGGAGGGTGGAGATACGCAGTATTTT.

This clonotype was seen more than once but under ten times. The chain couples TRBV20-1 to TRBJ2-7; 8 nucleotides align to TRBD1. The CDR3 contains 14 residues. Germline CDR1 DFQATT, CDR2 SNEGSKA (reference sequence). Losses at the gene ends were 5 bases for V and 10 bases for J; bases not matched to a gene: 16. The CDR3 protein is CSARSGTGFLSQYF. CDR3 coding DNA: TGCAGTGCTCGATCCGGGACAGGCTTCCTCTCTCAGTACTTC.

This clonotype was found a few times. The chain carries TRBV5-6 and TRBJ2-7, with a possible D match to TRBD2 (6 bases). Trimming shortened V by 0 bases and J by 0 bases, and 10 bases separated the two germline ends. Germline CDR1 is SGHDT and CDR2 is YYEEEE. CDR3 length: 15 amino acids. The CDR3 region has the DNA TGTGCCAGCAGCTTGGGTTGGCGGGACTCCTACGAGCAGTACTTC. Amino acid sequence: CASSLGWRDSYEQYF.

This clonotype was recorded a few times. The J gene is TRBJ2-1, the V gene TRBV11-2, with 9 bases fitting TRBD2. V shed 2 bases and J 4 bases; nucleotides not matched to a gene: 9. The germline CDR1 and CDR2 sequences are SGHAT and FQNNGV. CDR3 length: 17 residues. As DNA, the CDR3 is TGTGCCAGCAGCTTAACCGGGAAACTAGCGGGTTACAATGAGCAGTTCTTC. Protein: CASSLTGKLAGYNEQFF. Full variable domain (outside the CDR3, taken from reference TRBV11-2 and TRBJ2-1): EAGVAQSPRYKIIEKRQSVAFWCNPISGHATLYWYQQILGQGPKLLIQFQNNGVVDDSQLPKDRFSAERLKGVDSTLKIQPAKLEDSAVYLCASSLTGKLAGYNEQFFGPGTRLTVL.

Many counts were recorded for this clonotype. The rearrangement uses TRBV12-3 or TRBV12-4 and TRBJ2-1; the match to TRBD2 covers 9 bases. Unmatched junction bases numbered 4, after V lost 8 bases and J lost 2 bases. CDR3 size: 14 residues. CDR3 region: CASFPSGTYNEQFF. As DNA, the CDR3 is TGTGCCAGCTTTCCTAGCGGGACCTACAATGAGCAGTTCTTC.

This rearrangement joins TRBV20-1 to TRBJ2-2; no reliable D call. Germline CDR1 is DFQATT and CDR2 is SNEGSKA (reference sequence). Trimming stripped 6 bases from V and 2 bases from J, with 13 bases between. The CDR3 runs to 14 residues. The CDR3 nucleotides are TGCAGTGCGGCCCGACTGGTAAACACCGGGGAGCTGTTTTTT. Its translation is CSAARLVNTGELFF.

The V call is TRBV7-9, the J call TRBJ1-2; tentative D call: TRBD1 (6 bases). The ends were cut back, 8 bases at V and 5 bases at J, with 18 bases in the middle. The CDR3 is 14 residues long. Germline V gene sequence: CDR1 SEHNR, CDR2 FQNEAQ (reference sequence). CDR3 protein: CASSTGGAGYGYTF. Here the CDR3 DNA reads TGTGCCAGCTCCACCGGGGGGGCTGGGTATGGCTACACCTTC.

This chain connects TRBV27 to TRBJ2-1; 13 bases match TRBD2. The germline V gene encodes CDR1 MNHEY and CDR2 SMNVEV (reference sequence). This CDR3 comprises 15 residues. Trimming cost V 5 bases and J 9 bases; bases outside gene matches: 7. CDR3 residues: CASSPSGTSGIEQFF. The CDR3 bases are TGTGCCAGCAGTCCTTCCGGGACTAGCGGGATTGAGCAGTTCTTC.

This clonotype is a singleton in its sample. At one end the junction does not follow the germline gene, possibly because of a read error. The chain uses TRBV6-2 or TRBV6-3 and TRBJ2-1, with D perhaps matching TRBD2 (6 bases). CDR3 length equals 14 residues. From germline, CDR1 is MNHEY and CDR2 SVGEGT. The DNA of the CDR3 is TGTGCCACCTCACTTAGCGGAGTTTACAATGTGCAGTTCTTC. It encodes CATSLSGVYNVQFF.

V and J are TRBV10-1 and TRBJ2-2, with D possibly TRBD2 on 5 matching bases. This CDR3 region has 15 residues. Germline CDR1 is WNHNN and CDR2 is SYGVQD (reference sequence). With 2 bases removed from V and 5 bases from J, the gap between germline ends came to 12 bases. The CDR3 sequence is CASSEPNEGTGELFF. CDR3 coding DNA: TGCGCCAGCAGTGAGCCGAACGAGGGAACCGGGGAGCTGTTTTTT.

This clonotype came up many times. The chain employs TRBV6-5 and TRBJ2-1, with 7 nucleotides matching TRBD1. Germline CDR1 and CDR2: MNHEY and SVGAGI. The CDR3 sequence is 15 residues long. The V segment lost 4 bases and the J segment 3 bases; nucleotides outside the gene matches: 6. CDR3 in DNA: TGTGCCAGCAGTTCGGGACAGAAACTCTACAATGAGCAGTTCTTC. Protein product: CASSSGQKLYNEQFF.

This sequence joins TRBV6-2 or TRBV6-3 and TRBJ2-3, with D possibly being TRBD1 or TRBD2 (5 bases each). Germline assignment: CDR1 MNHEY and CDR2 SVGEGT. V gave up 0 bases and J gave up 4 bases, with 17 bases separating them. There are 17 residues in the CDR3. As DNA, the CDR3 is TGTGCCAGCAGTTACTCCCATAAGTGGGGGACGGCAGATACGCAGTATTTT. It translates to CASSYSHKWGTADTQYF.

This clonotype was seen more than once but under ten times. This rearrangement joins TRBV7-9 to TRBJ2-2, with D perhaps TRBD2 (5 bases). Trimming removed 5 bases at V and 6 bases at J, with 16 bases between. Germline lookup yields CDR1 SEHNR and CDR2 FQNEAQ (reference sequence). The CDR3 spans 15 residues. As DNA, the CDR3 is TGTGCCAGCAGCCAGTCGGGGAATTATGCCGGGGAGCTGTTTTTT. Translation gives CASSQSGNYAGELFF.